A single T cell receptor beta chain is shown here with its context. This sample is drawn from a study of blood T cells in healthy people across ages. Overall study context: In model experiments, template switching was able to capture about one barcoded beta molecule for every two T cells that were present.

A J-beta primer mix and a sample-barcoded 5' primer were used in a second PCR of roughly 7 to 12 cycles. TCRdb re-called the 5' RACE reads through MiXCR, storing one row per CDR3 protein. The sample records about 800,000 distinct CDR3 sequences, roughly 25% being singletons. Germline CDR1 SEHNR, CDR2 FQNEAQ (reference sequence). This CDR3 has 14 amino acids. This sample was shared with a second study, whose subject was T cells of mothers and their children. As reported in that work: Amplification in the second PCR used the M1S primer, which added sample barcodes and 2-4 random nucleotides.

The sequenced sample was blood. This chain connects TRBV7-9 to TRBJ2-5; 7 bases align to TRBD1. The better agreement between TRBJ2-1 and the DNA end casts doubt on the J call. The receptor was isolated from a boy aged 10-17 years in good health. CDR3 DNA sequence: TGTGCCAGCAGTCCACAGGGGATTTACAATGAGCAGTTCTTC. Translating gives CASSPQGIYNEQFF.